This T cell receptor beta chain was profiled in a study of breast tumors, draining lymph nodes, adjacent tissues. Germline values: CDR1 MNHNS, CDR2 SASEGT. With 4 bases removed from V and 6 bases from J, the gap between germline ends came to 11 bases. The CDR3 spans 13 residues. Samples came from axillary lymph nodes draining the breast cancer. TCRdb processed the multiplex PCR reads anew with MiXCR; each CDR3 protein has one entry. Of about 130,000 distinct CDR3 sequences in the sample, nearly 20% were seen once. This clonotype was seen ten or more times. The target antigen is unknown. Study-level points and caveats: Tumor TCR diversity was below lymph nodes but above nontumor tissue. Tumor T cell lymph node origin was a supported hypothesis, not proven.

Source material: axillary lymph node tissue. This chain uses TRBV6-1 with TRBJ2-3; D uncertain. This TCR was recovered from a female donor with breast cancer. Some clones in this sample may be carry-over from other donors' samples. The CDR3 is CASSGDHGDTQYF. The CDR3, as DNA: TGTGCCAGCAGTGGAGACCACGGGGATACGCAGTATTTT.